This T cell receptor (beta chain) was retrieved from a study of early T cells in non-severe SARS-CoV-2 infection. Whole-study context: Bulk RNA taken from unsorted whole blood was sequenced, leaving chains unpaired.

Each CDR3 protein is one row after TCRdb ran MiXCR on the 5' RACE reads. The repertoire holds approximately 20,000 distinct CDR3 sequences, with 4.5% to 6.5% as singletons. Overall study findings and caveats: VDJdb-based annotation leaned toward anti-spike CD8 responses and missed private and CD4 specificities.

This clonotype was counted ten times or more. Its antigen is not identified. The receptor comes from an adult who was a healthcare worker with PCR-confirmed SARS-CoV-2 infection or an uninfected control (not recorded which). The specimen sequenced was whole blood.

In DNA form, the CDR3 reads TGTGCCAGCACCGACTGGGGACAGGGAGGCGGGGAGCTGTTTTTT. It encodes CASTDWGQGGGELFF. V usage is TRBV28 and J usage is TRBJ2-2; 9 nucleotides align to TRBD1. CDR1 and CDR2 from the germline V gene are MDHEN and SYDVKM. Losses at the gene ends were 7 bases for V and 7 bases for J; bases not matched to a gene: 10. This CDR3 spans 15 amino acids.